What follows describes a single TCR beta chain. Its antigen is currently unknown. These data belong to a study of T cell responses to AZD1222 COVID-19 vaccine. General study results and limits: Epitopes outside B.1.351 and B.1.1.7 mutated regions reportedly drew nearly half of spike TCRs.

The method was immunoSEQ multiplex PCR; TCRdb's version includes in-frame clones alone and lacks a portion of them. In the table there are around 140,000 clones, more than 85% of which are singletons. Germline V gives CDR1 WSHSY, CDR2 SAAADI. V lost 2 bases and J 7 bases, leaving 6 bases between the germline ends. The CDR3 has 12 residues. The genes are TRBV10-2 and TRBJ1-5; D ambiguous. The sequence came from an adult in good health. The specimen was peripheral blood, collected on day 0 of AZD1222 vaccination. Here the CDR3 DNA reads TGCGCCAGCAGTGAGATTGGGCAGCCCCAGCATTTT. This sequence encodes CASSEIGQPQHF.